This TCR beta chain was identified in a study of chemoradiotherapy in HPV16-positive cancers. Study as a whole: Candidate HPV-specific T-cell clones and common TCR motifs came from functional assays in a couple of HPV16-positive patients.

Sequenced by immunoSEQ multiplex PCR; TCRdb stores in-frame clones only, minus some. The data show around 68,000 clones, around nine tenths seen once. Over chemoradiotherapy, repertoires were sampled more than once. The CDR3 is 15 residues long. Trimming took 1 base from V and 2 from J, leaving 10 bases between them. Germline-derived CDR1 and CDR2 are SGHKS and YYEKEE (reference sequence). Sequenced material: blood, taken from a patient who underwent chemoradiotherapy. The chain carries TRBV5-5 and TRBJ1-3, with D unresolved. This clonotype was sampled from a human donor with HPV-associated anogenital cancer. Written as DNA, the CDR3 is TGTGCCAGCAGCTTGAATTCCGCTACTGGAAACACCATATATTTT. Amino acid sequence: CASSLNSATGNTIYF.